This TCR beta chain derives from a study of shared clonotypes between healthy human individuals. This table comes from immunoSEQ multiplex PCR, and its TCRdb copy is limited to in-frame clones, with some not included. This repertoire shows about 380,000 clones, about 97% found once; its top ten account for approximately 0.32%. Germline CDR1 is MNHEY and CDR2 is SVGAGI. CDR3 length: 15 amino acids. Trimming took 4 bases from V and 7 from J; bases not matched to a gene: 6. The chain recombines TRBV6-5 with TRBJ2-7; 14 bases fit TRBD2. The sample taken for sequencing was memory CD8+ T cells sorted from blood. Regarding subset: CD45RO+ cells pooled with CCR7-negative TemRA cells. The source is a man aged 25-45 years in good health. Here the CDR3 reads CASSSPGLAGDEQYF. Written as DNA, the CDR3 is TGTGCCAGCAGTTCTCCGGGACTAGCGGGAGATGAGCAGTACTTC.